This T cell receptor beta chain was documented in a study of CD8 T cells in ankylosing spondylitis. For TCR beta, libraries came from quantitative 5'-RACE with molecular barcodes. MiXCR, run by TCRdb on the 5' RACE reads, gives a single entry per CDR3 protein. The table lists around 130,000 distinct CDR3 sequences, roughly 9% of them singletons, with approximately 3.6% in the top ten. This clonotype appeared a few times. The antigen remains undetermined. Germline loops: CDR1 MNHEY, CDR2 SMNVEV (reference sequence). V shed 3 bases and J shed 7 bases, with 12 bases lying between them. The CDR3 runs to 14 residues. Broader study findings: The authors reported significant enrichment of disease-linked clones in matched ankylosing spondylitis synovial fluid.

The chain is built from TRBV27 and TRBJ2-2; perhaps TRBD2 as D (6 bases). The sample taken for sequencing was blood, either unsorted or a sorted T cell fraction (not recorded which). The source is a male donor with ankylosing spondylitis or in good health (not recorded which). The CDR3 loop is CASSLEGEGGELFF. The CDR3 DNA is TGTGCCAGCAGTTTGGAGGGAGAGGGCGGGGAGCTGTTTTTT.